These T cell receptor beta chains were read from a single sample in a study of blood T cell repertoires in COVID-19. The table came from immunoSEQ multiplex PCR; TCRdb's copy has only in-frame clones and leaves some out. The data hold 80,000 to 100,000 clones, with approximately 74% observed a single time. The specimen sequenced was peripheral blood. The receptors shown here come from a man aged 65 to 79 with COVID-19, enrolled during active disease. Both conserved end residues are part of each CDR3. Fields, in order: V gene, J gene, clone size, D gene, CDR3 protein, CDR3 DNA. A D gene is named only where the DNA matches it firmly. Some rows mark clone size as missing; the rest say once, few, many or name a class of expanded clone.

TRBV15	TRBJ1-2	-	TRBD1	CATSRDRQGYGYTF	TGTGCCACCAGCAGAGATAGACAGGGGTATGGCTACACCTTC
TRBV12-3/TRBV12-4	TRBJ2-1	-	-	CASSRTEDNEQFF	TGTGCCAGCAGTCGGACAGAGGACAATGAGCAGTTCTTC
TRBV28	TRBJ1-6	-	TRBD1	CASSLFGTGVWSPLHF	TGTGCCAGCAGTTTATTTGGGACAGGGGTCTGGTCACCCCTCCACTTT
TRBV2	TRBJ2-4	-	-	CASSEINRGAIQYF	TGTGCCAGCAGTGAAATTAATAGGGGTGCCATTCAGTACTTC
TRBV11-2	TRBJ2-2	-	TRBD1	CASSGQALRTGELFF	TGTGCCAGCAGCGGACAGGCATTAAGAACCGGGGAGCTGTTTTTT
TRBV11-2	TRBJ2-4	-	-	CASSLEGLIKNIQYF	TGTGCCAGCAGCTTAGAGGGACTGATCAAAAACATTCAGTACTTC
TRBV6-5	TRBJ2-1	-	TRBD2	CASSYSNLAGVNEQFF	TGTGCCAGCAGTTACTCTAACCTAGCGGGTGTGAATGAGCAGTTCTTC
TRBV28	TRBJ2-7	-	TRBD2	CASSLDAAGVREQYF	TGTGCCAGCAGTTTAGACGCGGCGGGGGTTCGAGAGCAGTACTTC
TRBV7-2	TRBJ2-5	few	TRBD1	CASSLGQGALETQYF	TGTGCCAGCAGCTTGGGACAGGGGGCATTGGAGACCCAGTACTTC
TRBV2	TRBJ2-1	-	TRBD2	CASSGGLADYRGFNEQFF	TGTGCCAGCAGTGGGGGACTAGCGGACTATCGGGGGTTTAATGAGCAGTTCTTC
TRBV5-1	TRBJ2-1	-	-	CASSRRTDYNEQFF	TGCGCCAGCAGTCGCCGGACAGATTACAATGAGCAGTTCTTC
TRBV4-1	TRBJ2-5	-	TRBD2	CASSQDRTGGIETQYF	TGCGCCAGCAGCCAAGATCGCACGGGGGGAATAGAGACCCAGTACTTC
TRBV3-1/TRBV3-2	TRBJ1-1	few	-	CASSQPGVYTEAFF	TGTGCCAGCAGCCAACCCGGGGTTTACACTGAAGCTTTCTTT
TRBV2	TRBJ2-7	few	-	CASSNSPSHEQYF	TGTGCCAGCAGTAATAGTCCATCCCACGAGCAGTACTTC
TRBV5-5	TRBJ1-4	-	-	CASSLQPNNEKLFF	TGTGCCAGCAGCTTACAACCAAATAATGAAAAACTGTTTTTT
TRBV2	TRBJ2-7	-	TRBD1	CASTTGTGNFYEQYF	TGTGCCAGCACTACCGGGACAGGGAACTTCTACGAGCAGTACTTC
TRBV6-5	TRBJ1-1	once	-	CASSYPGTPKAFF	TGTGCCAGCAGTTACCCCGGGACACCTAAAGCTTTCTTT
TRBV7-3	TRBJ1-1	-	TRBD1	CASSPDRVHTEAFF	TGTGCCAGCAGCCCAGACAGGGTGCACACTGAAGCTTTCTTT
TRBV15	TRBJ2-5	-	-	CATSYRGSPRETQYF	TGTGCCACCAGCTATCGGGGGAGCCCTCGGGAGACCCAGTACTTC
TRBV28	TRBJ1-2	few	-	CASSFSGGSFVYGYTF	TGTGCCAGCAGTTTTAGTGGGGGGTCATTCGTCTATGGCTACACCTTC
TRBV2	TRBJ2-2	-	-	CASSEGVWGETGELFF	TGTGCCAGCAGTGAAGGGGTCTGGGGCGAGACCGGGGAGCTGTTTTTT
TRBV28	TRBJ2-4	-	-	CASSPLTRGIQYF	TGTGCCAGCAGCCCATTAACCCGGGGCATTCAGTACTTC
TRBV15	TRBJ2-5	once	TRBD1	CATSADRLETQYF	TGTGCCACCAGCGCGGACAGGTTGGAGACCCAGTACTTC
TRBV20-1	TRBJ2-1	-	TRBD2	CGGRANEQFF	TGCGGGGGGAGGGCCAATGAGCAGTTCTTC
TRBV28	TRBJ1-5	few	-	CASSQTGGNQPQHF	TGTGCCAGCAGTCAAACGGGGGGAAATCAGCCCCAGCATTTT
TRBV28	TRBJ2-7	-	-	CASAPYRVHEQYF	TGTGCCAGCGCTCCGTACAGGGTCCACGAGCAGTACTTC
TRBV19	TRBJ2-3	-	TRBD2	CASSSSAGIEPDTQYF	TGTGCCAGTAGTTCGTCAGCGGGGATCGAGCCGGATACGCAGTATTTT
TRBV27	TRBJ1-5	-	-	CASSNLGRINQPQHF	TGTGCCAGCTCAAACCTGGGCAGGATTAATCAGCCCCAGCATTTT
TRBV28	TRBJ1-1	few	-	CASKRAEGGTEAFF	TGTGCCAGCAAGCGCGCAGAAGGAGGGACTGAAGCTTTCTTT
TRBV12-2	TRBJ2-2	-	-	CASRLAGIAGTKNTGELFF	TGTGCAAGTCGCTTAGCGGGTATAGCGGGAACCAAGAACACCGGGGAGCTGTTTTTT
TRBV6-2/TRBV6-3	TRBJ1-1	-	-	CASSQRPQGEAFF	TGTGCCAGCAGCCAAAGGCCACAGGGTGAAGCTTTCTTT
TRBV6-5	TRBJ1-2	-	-	CASRRGREGGYTF	TGTGCCTCTAGGAGGGGCAGGGAAGGCGGCTACACCTTC
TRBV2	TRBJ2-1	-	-	CASSPDVAHEQFF	TGTGCCAGCAGTCCCGATGTAGCCCATGAGCAGTTCTTC
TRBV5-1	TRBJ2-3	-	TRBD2	CASSPRAGSTDTQYF	TGCGCCAGCAGCCCCAGAGCGGGAAGCACAGATACGCAGTATTTT
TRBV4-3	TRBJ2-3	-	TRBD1	CASSLTHVDRGEDTQYF	TGCGCCAGCAGCCTCACCCATGTTGACAGGGGTGAAGATACGCAGTATTTT
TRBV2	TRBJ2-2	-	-	CASSEALRGTGELFF	TGTGCCAGCAGTGAAGCGCTTCGGGGGACCGGGGAGCTGTTTTTT
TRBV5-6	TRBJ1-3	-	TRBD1	CASRPGTVGNTIYF	TGTGCCAGCAGACCAGGGACAGTAGGAAACACCATATATTTT
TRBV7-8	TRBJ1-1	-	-	CASSGGDTEAFF	TGTGCCAGCAGTGGCGGGGACACTGAAGCTTTCTTT
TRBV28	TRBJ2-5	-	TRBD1	CASSFVGQGRTQYF	TGTGCCAGCAGTTTCGTTGGACAGGGCCGTACCCAGTACTTC
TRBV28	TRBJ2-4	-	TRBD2	CASSLGPSGGIKNIQYF	TGTGCCAGCAGTTTAGGTCCTAGCGGGGGGATTAAAAACATTCAGTACTTC
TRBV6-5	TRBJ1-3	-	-	CASRSGGFGNTIYF	TGTGCCAGCAGGTCGGGGGGCTTTGGAAACACCATATATTTT
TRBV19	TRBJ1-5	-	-	CATTSNYQPQHF	TGTGCCACCACGTCCAACTATCAGCCCCAGCATTTT